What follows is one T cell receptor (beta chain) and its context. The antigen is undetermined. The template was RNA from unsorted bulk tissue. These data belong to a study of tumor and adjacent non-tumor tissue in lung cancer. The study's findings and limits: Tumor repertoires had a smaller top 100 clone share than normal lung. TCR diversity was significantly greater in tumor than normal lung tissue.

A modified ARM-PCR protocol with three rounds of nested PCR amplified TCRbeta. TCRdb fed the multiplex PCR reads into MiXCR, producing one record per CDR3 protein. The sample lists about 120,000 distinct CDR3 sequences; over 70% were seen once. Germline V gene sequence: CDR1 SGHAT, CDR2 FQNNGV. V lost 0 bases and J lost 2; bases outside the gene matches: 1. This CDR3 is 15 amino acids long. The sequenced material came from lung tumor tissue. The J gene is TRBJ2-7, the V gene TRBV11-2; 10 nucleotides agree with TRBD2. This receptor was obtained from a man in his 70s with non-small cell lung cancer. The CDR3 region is CASSLEGLAAYEQYF. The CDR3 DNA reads TGTGCCAGCAGCTTAGAAGGACTAGCGGCCTACGAGCAGTACTTC.